This T cell receptor (beta chain) was captured in a study of blood T cells in healthy people across ages. For the second PCR, which ran for about 7 to 11 cycles, a sample-barcoded 5' primer and a J-beta primer mix were used. TCRdb re-called the 5' RACE reads through MiXCR, storing one row per CDR3 protein. The sample lists 550,000 to 650,000 distinct CDR3 sequences; about 30% were seen once. This clonotype was counted at least ten times. CDR3 size: 16 residues. CDR1 is MNHNY, CDR2 SVGAGI, per germline (reference sequence). V lost 4 bases, J lost 2 bases, and 4 bases stayed unmatched. The source of this sequence is a woman over 75 in good health. The V call is TRBV6-6, the J call TRBJ2-3; 12 positions match TRBD2. The sample consisted of blood. Here the CDR3 DNA reads TGTGCCAGCAGTTCGGGGACTAGCGGGCACACAGATACGCAGTATTTT. Amino acids: CASSSGTSGHTDTQYF.